This TCR beta chain was sequenced during a study of blood T cell repertoires in COVID-19. Across the study: The samples span acute and convalescent COVID-19 from the United States, Italy and Spain. In each case, the material was cDNA or gDNA derived from T cells, B-cell-depleted T cells, or PBMCs.

Trimming cost V 7 bases and J 0 bases, with 16 bases left between them. CDR3 length: 17 residues. Germline loops: CDR1 LNHDA, CDR2 SQIVND (reference sequence). The assay was immunoSEQ multiplex PCR, and TCRdb's table has in-frame clones only and misses some. The sample records 110,000 to 150,000 clones, 70% to 90% being singletons. The table lists this clone with a few counts. The sequence derives from a woman aged 55-69 years with acute or convalescent COVID-19. The sample was peripheral blood. The rearrangement links TRBV19 to TRBJ2-6; possibly TRBD2 for D (5 bases). The CDR3 DNA is TGTGCCAGTACCTCTCCGCGGGTCCGCTCTGGGGCCAACGTCCTGACTTTC. It encodes CASTSPRVRSGANVLTF.